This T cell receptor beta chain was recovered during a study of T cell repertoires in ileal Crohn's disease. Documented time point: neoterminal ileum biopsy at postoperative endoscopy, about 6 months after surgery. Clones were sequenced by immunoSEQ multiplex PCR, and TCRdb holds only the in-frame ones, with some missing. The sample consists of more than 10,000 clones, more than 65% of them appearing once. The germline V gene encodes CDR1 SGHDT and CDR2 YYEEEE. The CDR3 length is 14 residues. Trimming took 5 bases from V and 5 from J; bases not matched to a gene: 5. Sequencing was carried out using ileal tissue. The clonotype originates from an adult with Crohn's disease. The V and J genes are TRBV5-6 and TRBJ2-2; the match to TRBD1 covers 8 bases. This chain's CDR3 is CASSWDRHTGELFF. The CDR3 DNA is TGTGCCAGCAGTTGGGACAGGCATACCGGGGAGCTGTTTTTT.